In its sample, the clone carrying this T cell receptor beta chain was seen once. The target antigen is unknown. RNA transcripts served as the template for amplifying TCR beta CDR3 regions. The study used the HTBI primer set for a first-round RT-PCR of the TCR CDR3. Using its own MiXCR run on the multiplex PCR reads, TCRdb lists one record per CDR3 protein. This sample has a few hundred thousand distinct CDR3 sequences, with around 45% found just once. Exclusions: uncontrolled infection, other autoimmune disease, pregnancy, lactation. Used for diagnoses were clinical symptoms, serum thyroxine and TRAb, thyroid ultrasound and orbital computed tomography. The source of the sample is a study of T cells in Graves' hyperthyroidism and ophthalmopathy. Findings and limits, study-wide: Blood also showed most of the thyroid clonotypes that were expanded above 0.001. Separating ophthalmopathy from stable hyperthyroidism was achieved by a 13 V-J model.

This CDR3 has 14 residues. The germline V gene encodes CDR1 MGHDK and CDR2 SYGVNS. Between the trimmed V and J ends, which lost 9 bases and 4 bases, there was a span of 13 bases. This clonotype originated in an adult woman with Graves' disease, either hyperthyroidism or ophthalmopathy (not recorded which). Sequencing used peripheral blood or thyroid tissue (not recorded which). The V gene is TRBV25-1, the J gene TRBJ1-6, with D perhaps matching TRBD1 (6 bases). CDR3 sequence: CASTSTGYNSPLHF. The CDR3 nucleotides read TGTGCCAGTACCTCGACAGGTTATAATTCACCCCTCCACTTT. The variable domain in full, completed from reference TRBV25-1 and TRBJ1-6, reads EADIYQTPRYLVIGTGKKITLECSQTMGHDKMYWYQQDPGMELHLIHYSYGVNSTEKGDLSSESTVSRIRTEHFPLTLESARPSHTSQYLCASTSTGYNSPLHFGNGTRLTVT.